The 15 T cell receptor beta chains below all came from one sample that was sequenced in a study of T cell repertoires in cytomegalovirus infection. TCRdb reprocessed the reads via MiXCR and lists one record per CDR3 protein. The table shows fewer than 1,000,000 distinct CDR3 sequences, with less than 35% occurring only once. Antigens of these TCRs are unknown. The input for sequencing was cultured CD8+ T cells from PBMCs, taken from culture after CMV antigen stimulation. These receptors came from a human donor in good health (CMV status not recorded). Some clones in this sample may be carry-over from other donors' samples.

This clonotype occurred many times. J is TRBJ1-6 and V is TRBV7-2, with TRBD1 identical over 7 bases. The CDR3 runs 15 residues. V dropped 2 bases and J dropped 10; count of bases not matched to a gene: 8. Germline CDR1 is SGHTA and CDR2 is FQGNSA. CDR3 in DNA: TGTGCCAGCAGCTTAAGGGGGCGAAAAGACTCACCCCTCCACTTT. Protein sequence: CASSLRGRKDSPLHF.

J is TRBJ1-1 and V is TRBV7-9; 7 bases match TRBD1. With 5 bases clipped from V and 1 base from J, the junction kept 4 bases outside the gene matches. The CDR3 sequence is 14 residues long. CDR1 and CDR2 from the germline V gene are SEHNR and FQNEAQ (reference sequence). CDR3 nucleotides: TGTGCCAGCAGCGGCTGGACAGGGAACACTGAAGCTTTCTTT. Amino acids: CASSGWTGNTEAFF.

This clonotype has only a few counts. The chain recombines TRBV6-4 with TRBJ2-2; unclear D gene. V was pared by 0 bases and J by 0 bases, with 5 bases between. CDR1 and CDR2 (germline): MRHNA, SNTAGT. The CDR3 has 15 amino acids. Here the CDR3 DNA reads TGTGCCAGCAGTGACTCTACATCGAACACCGGGGAGCTGTTTTTT. Translated: CASSDSTSNTGELFF.

This clonotype was detected only a few times. V and J are TRBV9 and TRBJ1-1; D remains unclear. This CDR3 contains 8 residues. Trimming took 4 bases from V and 13 from J, leaving 5 bases between them. Germline-derived CDR1 and CDR2 are SGDLS and YYNGEE. CDR3 nucleotides: TGTGCCAGCAGCACTGGTTTCTTT. This translates into CASSTGFF.

The gene calls are TRBV5-1 and TRBJ1-5; D not resolved. CDR1 is SGHRS and CDR2 is YFSETQ in the germline V gene. The V end was cut by 4 bases, the J end by 4 bases, with 15 bases between. The CDR3 is 15 residues long. CDR3: CASSLDWRANQPQHF. The CDR3 bases are TGCGCCAGCAGCCTGGACTGGCGGGCTAATCAGCCCCAGCATTTT.

This clonotype was seen only a few times. The chain links TRBV7-6 to TRBJ2-7; D may be TRBD1 or TRBD2 (5 bases each). V gave up 4 bases and J gave up 3 bases, with 10 bases separating them. Germline V gene data show CDR1 as SGHVS and CDR2 as FNYEAQ. This CDR3 is 13 amino acids long. Here the CDR3 DNA reads TGTGCCAGCAGCTCGGGACGGTACTACGAGCAGTACTTC. Its protein is CASSSGRYYEQYF.

V gene TRBV9 combines with J gene TRBJ1-1; 8 positions agree with TRBD1. The junction had 12 bases not matched to a gene; V was cut back by 4 bases and J by 4 bases. The CDR3 covers 16 residues. Germline CDR1 SGDLS, CDR2 YYNGEE. The CDR3 DNA follows: TGTGCCAGCAGCCTCCTCCCCGGACAGGGTGGCACTGAAGCTTTCTTT. As protein: CASSLLPGQGGTEAFF.

This clonotype was seen repeatedly, ten times or more. The chain links TRBV10-3 to TRBJ1-2; D gene uncertain. The CDR3 is made up of 14 amino acids. Germline values: CDR1 ENHRY, CDR2 SYGVKD. The V end lost 5 bases, the J end lost 2 bases, and 12 bases lay between the germline ends. The CDR3 region has the DNA TGTGCCATCAGTTTAGTGGGAGGCAACTATGGCTACACCTTC. The encoded protein is CAISLVGGNYGYTF.

Many counts were recorded for this clonotype. The rearrangement uses TRBV7-2 and TRBJ1-1, with a weak D call TRBD1 (5 bases). CDR3 length: 12 amino acids. Germline V lookup: CDR1 SGHTA, CDR2 FQGNSA. Trimming stripped 6 bases from V and 8 bases from J, with 13 bases between. Here the CDR3 reads CASRLGHFEAFF. CDR3 nucleotides: TGTGCCAGCAGGCTAGGACATTTCGAAGCTTTCTTT.

About this clonotype: A junction boundary mismatches the germline segment, possibly from a read error. The gene calls are TRBV19 and TRBJ2-1; D remains unclear. This CDR3 is 13 amino acids long. Germline V lookup: CDR1 LNHDA, CDR2 SQIVND (reference sequence). CDR3: CVSSAWGNNEQFF. Written as DNA, the CDR3 is TGTGTCAGTAGTGCCTGGGGAAACAATGAGCAGTTCTTC.

V gene TRBV19 combines with J gene TRBJ1-2, with TRBD1 identical over 7 bases. V was pared by 1 base and J by 0 bases, with 2 bases of the junction left unmatched. Germline lookup yields CDR1 LNHDA and CDR2 SQIVND (reference sequence). The CDR3 has 15 residues. CDR3 sequence (DNA): TGTGCCAGTAGTATAGTCGGGACAGCTAACTATGGCTACACCTTC. It is translated as CASSIVGTANYGYTF.

The genes are TRBV7-2 and TRBJ2-5; D is unresolved. The CDR3 has 16 residues. The V end was cut by 5 bases, the J end by 3 bases, with 19 bases between. Germline CDR1 reads SGHTA; CDR2 reads FQGNSA. CDR3 DNA sequence: TGTGCCAGCAGCCCTCGATATATCGGAATCGAAGAGACCCAGTACTTC. Translating it yields CASSPRYIGIEETQYF.

The chain combines TRBV2 with TRBJ2-7; 8 bases map to TRBD2. With V trimmed by 3 bases and J by 6 bases, 7 bases remained unmatched. The CDR3 length is 14 residues. The germline gives CDR1 SNHLY, CDR2 FYNNEI. The CDR3 loop reads CASSDPGGVGEQYV. For the CDR3, the DNA is TGTGCCAGCAGTGACCCCGGGGGGGTTGGCGAGCAGTACGTC.

The DNA of the CDR3 is TGTGCCAGCAGCGCCAGTATGGGACTAGCGGGGGGGCCGTGGACCGGGGAGCTGTTTTTT. Translating gives CASSASMGLAGGPWTGELFF. The V gene is TRBV7-6, the J gene TRBJ2-2; 16 nucleotides agree with TRBD2. This CDR3 has 20 amino acids. V shed 5 bases, J shed 5 bases, and the junction held 14 bases outside the gene matches. Germline CDR1 and CDR2: SGHVS and FNYEAQ.

The rearrangement uses TRBV27 and TRBJ2-7; TRBD1 might be the D (5 bases). The ends were cut back, 5 bases at V and 2 bases at J, with 16 bases in the middle. The V gene's germline CDR1 is MNHEY and CDR2 SMNVEV (reference sequence). This CDR3 is 15 amino acids long. The CDR3 spells CASSLGPPFAYEQYF. In nucleotides, the CDR3 is TGTGCCAGCAGTCTGGGGCCGCCCTTCGCCTACGAGCAGTACTTC.